The rows below give T cell receptor beta chains drawn from one sample of a study of CD8+ T cells in alopecia areata. Clones were sequenced by immunoSEQ multiplex PCR, and TCRdb holds only the in-frame ones, with some missing. The sample has about 140,000 clones; roughly 50% are singletons. The sequenced material came from CD4+ T cells sorted from blood. The receptors originated from a human donor in good health. Each CDR3 is given with its conserved first and last residue. The D gene is left open where the match is weak. Where a row states a size, it is once, few, many or the class of an expanded clone; other rows omit it.

TGTGCCTGGAGTAAAGATCGCCTAGCGGGAGGAGGGCAGTTCTTC	CAWSKDRLAGGGQFF	15	TRBJ2-1	TRBD2	.	TRBV30
TGTGCCAGCAGTGAAGCGGACCTAAAACCGAACACTGAAGCTTTCTTT	CASSEADLKPNTEAFF	16	TRBJ1-1	.	.	TRBV2
TGTGCCAGCAGTTTAAGGACAGGGCCATCCTACGAGCAGTACTTC	CASSLRTGPSYEQYF	15	TRBJ2-7	TRBD1	many	TRBV28
TGTGCCAGCTCACCTGGCCTCTACAATGAGCAGTTCTTC	CASSPGLYNEQFF	13	TRBJ2-1	.	.	TRBV18
TGTGCCAGCAGTCCGCGATGGGCCACAGATACGCAGTATTTT	CASSPRWATDTQYF	14	TRBJ2-3	.	.	TRBV6-5
TGCAGCGTTGAACCGGGAGGGTACAATGAGCAGTTCTTC	CSVEPGGYNEQFF	13	TRBJ2-1	TRBD2	once	TRBV29-1
TGTGCCATGAAGGACAAAAGGGATGAGCAGTTCTTC	CAMKDKRDEQFF	12	TRBJ2-1	.	few	TRBV10-3
TGTGCCACCAGCAGAGCGGGACAGGGGGCGAATGAGCAGTTCTTC	CATSRAGQGANEQFF	15	TRBJ2-1	TRBD1	few	TRBV15
TGTGCCAGCAGCCTGGGACACCGAAGCACAGATACGCAGTATTTT	CASSLGHRSTDTQYF	15	TRBJ2-3	.	.	TRBV9
TGTGCCAGCAGCCCTCGACAGGGGGCCAACACTGAAGCTTTCTTT	CASSPRQGANTEAFF	15	TRBJ1-1	TRBD1	few	TRBV7-6
TGTGCCACCAGCAGAGTGGGTAGGGCCCGTGGCTACACCTTC	CATSRVGRARGYTF	14	TRBJ1-2	.	once	TRBV15
TGTGCCTGGAGTGTGGAGGCAGAAGCTTTCTTT	CAWSVEAEAFF	11	TRBJ1-1	.	.	TRBV30